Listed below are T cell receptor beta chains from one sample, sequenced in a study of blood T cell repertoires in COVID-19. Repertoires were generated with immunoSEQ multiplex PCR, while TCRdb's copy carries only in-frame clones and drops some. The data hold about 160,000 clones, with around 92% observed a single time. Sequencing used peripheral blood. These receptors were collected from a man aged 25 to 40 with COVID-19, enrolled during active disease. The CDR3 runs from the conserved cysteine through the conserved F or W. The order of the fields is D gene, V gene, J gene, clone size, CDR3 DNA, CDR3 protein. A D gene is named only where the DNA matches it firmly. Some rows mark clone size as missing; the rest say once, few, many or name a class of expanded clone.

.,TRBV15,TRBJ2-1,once,TGTGCCACCAGCAGAGGAACGGTCGTTGAGCACAATGAGCAGTTCTTC,CATSRGTVVEHNEQFF
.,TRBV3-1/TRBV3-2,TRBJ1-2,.,TGTGCCAGCAGCCATCGGGAGCGGGAATATGACTATGGCTACACCTTC,CASSHREREYDYGYTF
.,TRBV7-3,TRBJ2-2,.,TGTGCCAGCAGCTTATATGGGAGGTTGAACACCGGGGAGCTGTTTTTT,CASSLYGRLNTGELFF
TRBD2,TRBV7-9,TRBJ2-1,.,TGTGCCAGCAGCCCCGGCGGTTCTAGCGGGAGGGCCCTCGAGCAGTTCTTC,CASSPGGSSGRALEQFF
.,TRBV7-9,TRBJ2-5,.,TGTGCCAGCAGCTTAGACGGAGAGACCCAGTACTTC,CASSLDGETQYF
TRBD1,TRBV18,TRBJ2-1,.,TGTGCCAGCTCACCCGGACAGGGCTACAATGAGCAGTTCTTC,CASSPGQGYNEQFF
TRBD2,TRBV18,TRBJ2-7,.,TGTGCCAGCTCACCACCGAGGACTAGCGGGGGCGCCTTGAGGCAAGTGGGTTACGAGCAGTACTTC,CASSPPRTSGGALRQVGYEQYF
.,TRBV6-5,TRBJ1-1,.,TGTGCCAGCAGTATAAACACGGGGAGCACTGAAGCTTTCTTT,CASSINTGSTEAFF
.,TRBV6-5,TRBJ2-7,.,TGTGCCAGCACTAGAGGAGGGAATCCCTCCTACGAGCAGTACTTC,CASTRGGNPSYEQYF
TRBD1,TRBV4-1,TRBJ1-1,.,TGCGCCAGCAGCCAAGACCCGACAGGGCGGAACACTGAAGCTTTCTTT,CASSQDPTGRNTEAFF
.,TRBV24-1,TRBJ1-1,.,TGTGCCACCAGTGACAGGGGAGAGACTGAAGCTTTCTTT,CATSDRGETEAFF
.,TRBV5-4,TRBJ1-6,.,TGTGCCAGCAGCCGGGGGGGACGGGGCTCCTATAATTCACCCCTCCACTTT,CASSRGGRGSYNSPLHF
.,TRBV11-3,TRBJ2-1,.,TGTGCCAGCAGCCAGAGGGGGGGGGCAAATGAGCAGTTCTTC,CASSQRGGANEQFF
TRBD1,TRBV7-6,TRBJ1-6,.,TGTGCCAGCAGCTTTCGGGACAGGGATAATTCACCCCTCCACTTT,CASSFRDRDNSPLHF
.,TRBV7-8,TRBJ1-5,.,TGTGCCAGCAGCTCCCGCACGGGGGGCCGAGGTCAGCCCCAGCATTTT,CASSSRTGGRGQPQHF
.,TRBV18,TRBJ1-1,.,TGTGCCAGCTCGAGGGATGAAAACACTGAAGCTTTCTTT,CASSRDENTEAFF
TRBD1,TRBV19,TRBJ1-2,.,TGTGCCAGTAGGCTAACAGGGGAGAACTATGGCTACACCTTC,CASRLTGENYGYTF
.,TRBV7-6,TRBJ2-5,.,TGTGCCAGCAGCTCGGGACAAATGCCGGAGACCCAGTACTTC,CASSSGQMPETQYF
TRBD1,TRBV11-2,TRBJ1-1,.,TGTGCCAGCAGCCTCGGACAGGTCGCTGAAGCTTTCTTT,CASSLGQVAEAFF
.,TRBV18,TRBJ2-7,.,TGTGCCAGCTCCGGGGTAGAATCCTACGAGCAGTACTTC,CASSGVESYEQYF
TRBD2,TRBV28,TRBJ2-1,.,TGTGCCAGCAGGGGTAGCGGGATTTCTTGGAATGAGCAGTTCTTC,CASRGSGISWNEQFF
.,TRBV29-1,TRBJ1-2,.,TGCAGCGTTGAGTCCAGGGCAGCAGCTAACTATGGCTACACCTTC,CSVESRAAANYGYTF
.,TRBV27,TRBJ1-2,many,TGTGCCAGCAGTTTAGATGGGGCTTACTATGGCTACACCTTC,CASSLDGAYYGYTF
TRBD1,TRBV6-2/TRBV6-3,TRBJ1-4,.,TGTGCCAGCAGTTCCGGGACAGCGAATGAAAAACTGTTTTTT,CASSSGTANEKLFF
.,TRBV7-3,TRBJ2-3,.,TGTGCCAGCAGAACAGGTGCCGGGGGTCCCCTAGATACGCAGTATTTT,CASRTGAGGPLDTQYF
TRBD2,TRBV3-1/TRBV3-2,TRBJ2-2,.,TGTGCCAGCAGCCATGGTGCATGGACTAGCGGATACACCGGGGAGCTGTTTTTT,CASSHGAWTSGYTGELFF
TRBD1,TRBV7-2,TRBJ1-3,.,TGTGCCAGCAGCACGGACAGGGGAAACACCATATATTTT,CASSTDRGNTIYF
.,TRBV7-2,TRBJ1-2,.,TGTGCCAGCAGCTTAGCGCGGGCGGTTAACTATGGCTACACCTTC,CASSLARAVNYGYTF
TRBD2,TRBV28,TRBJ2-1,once,TGTGCCAGCAGCAGCGGGACCCCCCTCTATGAGCAGTTCTTC,CASSSGTPLYEQFF
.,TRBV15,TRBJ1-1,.,TGTGCCACCAGCAGATCAGGGTCACTCAACACTGAAGCTTTCTTT,CATSRSGSLNTEAFF
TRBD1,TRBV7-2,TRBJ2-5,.,TGTGCCACTCGGACAGGAATACAAGAGACCCAGTACTTC,CATRTGIQETQYF
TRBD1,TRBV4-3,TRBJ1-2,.,TGCGCCAGCAGCCTTTCCCCGGGACAGGCTTATGGCTACACCTTC,CASSLSPGQAYGYTF
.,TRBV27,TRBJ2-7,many,TGTGCCAGCAGTCCCACGGGGGATTTTTACGAGCAGTACTTC,CASSPTGDFYEQYF
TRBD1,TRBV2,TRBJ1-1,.,TGTGCCAGCAGGGCAGGACAGGGTGGGGCTGAAGCTTTCTTT,CASRAGQGGAEAFF
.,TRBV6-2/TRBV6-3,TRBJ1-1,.,TGTGCCAGCAGTTACTCGATGGACAGCCAGTTGAACACTGAAGCTTTCTTT,CASSYSMDSQLNTEAFF
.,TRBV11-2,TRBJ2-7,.,TGTGCCAGCAGCTTATTGTCGGGGGAGGCGGGCTACGAGCAGTACTTC,CASSLLSGEAGYEQYF
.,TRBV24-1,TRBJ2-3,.,TGTGCCACCAGTCCCGGGTCCACAGATACGCAGTATTTT,CATSPGSTDTQYF